These 14 T cell receptor beta chains came from one sample sequenced in a study of blood T cells in healthy people across ages. Then a second PCR, running roughly 6 to 12 cycles, was carried out with a sample-barcoded 5' primer and a J-beta primer mix. TCRdb passed the 5' RACE reads through MiXCR, listing each CDR3 protein once. The table has about 750,000 distinct CDR3 sequences, roughly 53% seen once. Sequenced: blood. The receptors stem from a man older than 75 in good health.

The chain uses TRBV6-6 and TRBJ1-1; maybe TRBD1 (5 bases). The V end was cut by 8 bases, the J end by 11 bases, with 21 bases between. The CDR3 is 13 residues long. Germline values: CDR1 MNHNY, CDR2 SVGAGI (reference sequence). The CDR3 DNA sequence: TGTGCCAGCTCGAACAAAGAGGGGCTCGGGGCTTTCTTT. Translation gives CASSNKEGLGAFF.

Only a few counts were recorded for this clonotype. CDR3: CASSHMGGDGETQYF. CDR3 DNA sequence: TGTGCCAGCAGCCACATGGGGGGTGATGGGGAGACCCAGTACTTC. The chain employs TRBV7-2 and TRBJ2-7, with TRBD2 as a possible D gene (6 bases). Judging by the DNA end, TRBJ2-5 fits better; the J call may be wrong. The germline V gene encodes CDR1 SGHTA and CDR2 FQGNSA. CDR3 size: 15 residues.

This rearrangement joins TRBV10-1 to TRBJ2-6; 8 bases are a match to TRBD2. The CDR3 has 17 amino acids. Germline CDR1 is WNHNN and CDR2 is SYGVQD (reference sequence). V was pared by 3 bases and J by 2 bases, with 6 bases of the junction left unmatched. CDR3 amino acids: CASSDGGGRPGANVLTF. For the CDR3, the DNA is TGCGCCAGCAGTGACGGGGGGGGTCGACCTGGGGCCAACGTCCTGACTTTC.

The chain carries TRBV29-1 and TRBJ1-2; D not resolved. CDR3 length: 12 residues. Per the germline V gene, CDR1 is SQVTM and CDR2 is ANQGSEA. Trimming cost V 7 bases and J 6 bases, with 15 bases left between them. CDR3 DNA sequence: TGCAGCGCGGAAGGGTGGTTGGATGGCTACACCTTC. It is translated as CSAEGWLDGYTF.

This clonotype showed up just once. A read error may explain this, as a much larger clone is one base away. The V call is TRBV3-1, the J call TRBJ2-5; 7 nucleotides align to TRBD2. The CDR3 runs to 14 residues. The V and J ends lost 0 bases and 11 bases, in that order; junction bases with no gene match: 9. Germline V gene sequence: CDR1 LGHDT, CDR2 YNNKEL (reference sequence). CDR3 region: CASSQDWASGEQYF. The CDR3 DNA reads TGTGCCAGCAGCCAAGATTGGGCTAGCGGTGAGCAGTACTTC.

V is TRBV29-1 and J is TRBJ2-5, with 11 bases that match TRBD1. Germline V gene sequence: CDR1 SQVTM, CDR2 ANQGSEA. The CDR3 has 16 residues. V shed 0 bases, J shed 11 bases, and the junction held 14 bases outside the gene matches. CDR3 region: CSVEDTGQGAFNEQYF. CDR3 DNA sequence: TGCAGCGTTGAAGACACCGGACAGGGGGCTTTCAATGAGCAGTACTTC.

The table lists this clonotype with a few counts. The gene calls are TRBV12-3 or TRBV12-4 and TRBJ2-2; 8 nucleotides agree with TRBD2. The CDR3 extends over 16 amino acids. V shed 5 bases and J 6 bases; nucleotides not matched to a gene: 11. The CDR3, as DNA: TGTGCCAGCAGTCCCAGAAGCAGCGGGAGATCCGGGGAGCTGTTTTTT. Amino acid sequence: CASSPRSSGRSGELFF.

The J gene is TRBJ2-1, the V gene TRBV20-1; 13 bases fit TRBD2. The CDR3 extends over 17 amino acids. Germline V gene lookup returns CDR1 DFQATT and CDR2 SNEGSKA (reference sequence). V trimming: 0 bases; J trimming: 5 bases; junction bases outside the gene matches: 7. The CDR3 nucleotides are TGCAGTGCTAGAGATCGCCGGACTAGCGGGAGTCACAATGAGCAGTTCTTC. It is translated as CSARDRRTSGSHNEQFF.

V is TRBV6-5 and J is TRBJ1-4; maybe TRBD1 (5 bases). V lost 6 bases and J 5 bases, leaving 16 bases between the germline ends. Germline values: CDR1 MNHEY, CDR2 SVGAGI. The CDR3 is 15 residues long. Here the CDR3 DNA reads TGTGCCAGCAGGTCCGACAGATCCAGGAATGAAAAACTGTTTTTT. Protein sequence: CASRSDRSRNEKLFF.

This clonotype was observed a single time. Because the CDR3 is missing its conserved closing phenylalanine or tryptophan, this is likely a read error. The CDR3 DNA reads TGTGCCAGCTCACCCCGACAGGGAAGAGAGACCCAGTACGTC. This gives the protein CASSPRQGRETQYV. J is TRBJ2-5 and V is TRBV18; TRBD1 aligns across 7 bases. J gave up 4 bases and V 3 bases, and 5 bases lay outside the gene matches. CDR1 and CDR2 (germline): KGHSH, LQKENI. CDR3 size: 14 residues.

The gene calls are TRBV20-1 and TRBJ2-3, with a weak D call TRBD2 (6 bases). The germline gives CDR1 DFQATT, CDR2 SNEGSKA (reference sequence). V lost 8 bases and J lost 0, with 12 bases in between. The CDR3 consists of 13 residues. The CDR3 loop reads CSRSGHSTDTQYF. CDR3 bases: TGCAGTCGTAGCGGACATAGCACAGATACGCAGTATTTT.

V gene TRBV5-1 combines with J gene TRBJ2-5; no definite D call. V lost 0 bases and J lost 11, with 17 bases in between. Per germline, CDR1 SGHRS and CDR2 YFSETQ. CDR3 length: 14 residues. Here the CDR3 reads CASSLGATSGGQYF. CDR3 DNA: TGCGCCAGCAGCTTGGGAGCTACCTCAGGTGGGCAGTACTTC.

The gene calls are TRBV3-1 and TRBJ1-5, with D perhaps TRBD1 (5 bases). The CDR3 spans 14 residues. Per germline, CDR1 LGHDT and CDR2 YNNKEL (reference sequence). V was pared by 3 bases and J by 4 bases, with 10 bases between. The CDR3 nucleotides are TGTGCCAGCAGCCAGTGGGGGAGGAATCAGCCCCAGCATTTT. This sequence encodes CASSQWGRNQPQHF.

The V gene is TRBV2, the J gene TRBJ1-5; 10 bases match TRBD1. CDR1 is SNHLY and CDR2 is FYNNEI in the germline V gene. This CDR3 spans 16 amino acids. The ends lost 5 bases at V and 5 bases at J; junction bases unmatched: 9. The CDR3 loop is CASSLRDRGLHQPQHF. CDR3 sequence (DNA): TGTGCCAGCAGTCTTCGGGACAGGGGATTGCATCAGCCCCAGCATTTT.